This T cell receptor beta chain appears in the sequencing data of a study of CD8 T cells in Susac syndrome. Reverse transcription of about 0.5 to 1 ug RNA used random hexamers. TCRdb re-derived calls from the immunoSEQ multiplex PCR reads in MiXCR, one entry per CDR3 protein. This sample carries 160,000 or so distinct CDR3 sequences, just over 90% of them seen once, and the ten largest clones take roughly 0.08%. The CDR3 contains 13 residues. V dropped 5 bases and J dropped 3; count of bases not matched to a gene: 4. Germline CDR1 and CDR2: DFQATT and SNEGSKA (reference sequence). The chain is built from TRBV20-1 and TRBJ2-1, with 7 bases aligning to TRBD1. This TCR derives from a human donor in good health. The sequencing sample was made of CD4+ T cells from PBMCs. Here the CDR3 DNA reads TGCAGTGCTTCCGGGACAGACTACAATGAGCAGTTCTTC. It yields the protein CSASGTDYNEQFF.